Included here is one TCR beta chain sequence, with context. Its target is not known. As for time point: baseline, week 1 (first vaccination visit). Documented treatment: pre-vaccination baseline after standard-of-care therapy. New WHO grade 3 or 4 IDH1-mutant, ATRX-lost astrocytomas were present in all donors. Sequenced by immunoSEQ multiplex PCR; TCRdb stores in-frame clones only, minus some. The top ten hold 4.6% of the sample, which has about 67,000 clones, 80% to 90% seen once. The data derive from a study of a mutant IDH1 vaccine in newly diagnosed glioma. Study-level information: Sex distribution of treated patients was around 62% male and about 38% female; mean age was around 40 years. Prior therapy was radiotherapy, temozolomide, or both; most received both.

Study-wide findings and caveats: The vaccine induced immune responses, and these occurred in around 93% of patients.

The TCR sequence derives from a woman aged 18 to 35 with glioma. Some clones in this sample may be carry-over from other donors' samples. The sequencing used peripheral blood mononuclear cells (PBMCs), collected from a glioma patient treated with radiotherapy, temozolomide or both.

This chain's CDR3 is CASSVVDNRLAGNNEQFF. Here the CDR3 DNA reads TGTGCCAGCAGCGTAGTGGACAACCGACTAGCGGGGAACAATGAGCAGTTCTTC. The V gene is TRBV9, the J gene TRBJ2-1; 11 positions agree with TRBD2. After removal of 0 bases from V and 5 bases from J, the junction contained 10 bases not matched to a gene. The germline gives CDR1 SGDLS, CDR2 YYNGEE. This CDR3 comprises 18 residues. The whole variable domain, filled in from reference TRBV9 and TRBJ2-1, reads DSGVTQTPKHLITATGQRVTLRCSPRSGDLSVYWYQQSLDQGLQFLIQYYNGEERAKGNILERFSAQQFPDLHSELNLSSLELGDSALYFCASSVVDNRLAGNNEQFFGPGTRLTVL.